The 8 T cell receptor beta chains below were found in one sample sequenced in a study of T cells in Graves' hyperthyroidism and ophthalmopathy. The CDR3 regions of TCR beta were amplified from RNA transcripts. Primed by the HTBI set, a first-round RT-PCR was run on the TCR CDR3. Each CDR3 protein gets one entry after TCRdb re-called the multiplex PCR reads with MiXCR. Among around 380,000 distinct CDR3 sequences listed, approximately 13% were seen once. Sequencing was done on a sample of blood. The receptors originated from a man between 25 and 39 years old with Graves' hyperthyroidism that later progressed to Graves' ophthalmopathy.

In its sample, this clonotype was seen many times. This chain links TRBV11-2 with TRBJ2-3; 12 bases fit TRBD2. CDR1 is SGHAT and CDR2 is FQNNGV in the germline V gene. Losses at the gene ends were 5 bases for V and 2 bases for J; bases not matched to a gene: 5. This CDR3 has 16 amino acids. CDR3 in amino acids: CASSVGLAGTTDTQYF. CDR3 sequence (DNA): TGTGCCAGCAGCGTCGGACTAGCGGGAACCACAGATACGCAGTATTTT.

This clonotype was seen repeatedly, ten times or more. The chain joins TRBV7-9 to TRBJ2-1; 8 nucleotides agree with TRBD2. The CDR3 consists of 16 residues. The J segment lost 0 bases and the V segment lost 4 bases, leaving 5 bases of the junction unmatched. Germline lookup yields CDR1 SEHNR and CDR2 FQNEAQ (reference sequence). The CDR3 loop reads CASSSSGLSSYNEQFF. CDR3 sequence (DNA): TGTGCCAGCAGCTCTAGCGGGTTGAGCTCCTACAATGAGCAGTTCTTC.

CDR3 residues: CASRGTGGLNEKLFF. DNA of the CDR3: TGTGCCAGCAGGGGGACAGGGGGCCTTAATGAAAAACTGTTTTTT. The chain uses TRBV6-1 and TRBJ1-4; 12 positions match TRBD1. The CDR3 sequence is 15 residues long. In germline, CDR1 is MNHNS, CDR2 SASEGT. J was trimmed by 4 bases and V by 6 bases; bases with no gene match: 3.

This clonotype turned up a few times. The chain carries TRBV9 and TRBJ2-7, with D uncertain. CDR1 and CDR2 from the germline V gene are SGDLS and YYNGEE. The CDR3 loop spans 14 amino acids. The germline V and J ends were trimmed by 0 bases and 2 bases, with 9 bases remaining between them. CDR3 sequence: CASSVESYAYEQYF. CDR3 sequence (DNA): TGTGCCAGCAGCGTAGAAAGCTATGCCTACGAGCAGTACTTC.

This clonotype was recorded a few times. V usage is TRBV5-4 and J usage is TRBJ2-3; TRBD2 matches at 11 bases. The V and J ends lost 1 base and 6 bases, in that order; junction bases with no gene match: 7. There are 16 residues in the CDR3. CDR1 is SGHNT and CDR2 is YYREEE in the germline V gene (reference sequence). The CDR3 DNA reads as TGTGCCAGCAGCTTGACCCTAGCGGGGGGTTATGATACGCAGTATTTT. Protein product: CASSLTLAGGYDTQYF.

This rearrangement joins TRBV6-5 to TRBJ1-4; TRBD1 aligns across 7 bases. The germline V gene encodes CDR1 MNHEY and CDR2 SVGAGI. After removal of 2 bases from V and 8 bases from J, the junction contained 5 bases not matched to a gene. CDR3 length: 14 amino acids. The CDR3 DNA follows: TGTGCCAGCAGTTACAGGGGGCTAGGAGAAAAACTGTTTTTT. It codes for CASSYRGLGEKLFF.

This clonotype was picked up many times. The chain is built from TRBV11-1 and TRBJ2-3; D is ambiguous. Per the germline V gene, CDR1 is SGHAT and CDR2 is FQDESV (reference sequence). Trimming removed 1 base from V and 0 bases from J, with 8 bases in between. The CDR3 extends over 15 amino acids. CDR3 nucleotide sequence: TGTGCCAGCAGCTTAGGAGGATCTAGCACAGATACGCAGTATTTT. Translating it yields CASSLGGSSTDTQYF. The full variable domain, its missing parts supplied by reference TRBV11-1 and TRBJ2-3, is EAEVAQSPRYKITEKSQAVAFWCDPISGHATLYWYRQILGQGPELLVQFQDESVVDDSQLPKDRFSAERLKGVDSTLKIQPAELGDSAMYLCASSLGGSSTDTQYFGPGTRLTVL.

This clonotype was observed at least ten times. The chain links TRBV6-1 to TRBJ2-7; perhaps D is TRBD1 or TRBD2 (5 bases each). V shed 3 bases and J shed 3 bases, with 12 bases lying between them. The germline V gene has CDR1 MNHNS and CDR2 SASEGT. The CDR3 runs 14 residues. CDR3 sequence: CASSDGGLLYEQYF. The CDR3 coding sequence is TGTGCCAGCAGTGATGGGGGTCTACTCTACGAGCAGTACTTC.